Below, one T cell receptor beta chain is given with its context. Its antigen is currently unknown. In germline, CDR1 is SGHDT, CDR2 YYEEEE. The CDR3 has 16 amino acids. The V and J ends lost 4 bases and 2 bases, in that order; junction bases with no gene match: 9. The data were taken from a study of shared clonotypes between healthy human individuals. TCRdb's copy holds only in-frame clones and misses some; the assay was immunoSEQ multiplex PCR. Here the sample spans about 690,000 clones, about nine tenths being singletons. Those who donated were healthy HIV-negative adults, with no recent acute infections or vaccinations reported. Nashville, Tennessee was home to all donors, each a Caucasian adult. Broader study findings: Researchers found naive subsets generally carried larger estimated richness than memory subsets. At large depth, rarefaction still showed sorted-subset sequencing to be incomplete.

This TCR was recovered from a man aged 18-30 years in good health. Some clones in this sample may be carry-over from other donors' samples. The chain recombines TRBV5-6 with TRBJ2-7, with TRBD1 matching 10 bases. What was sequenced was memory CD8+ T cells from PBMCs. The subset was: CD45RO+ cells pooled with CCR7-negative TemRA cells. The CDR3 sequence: CASSATGTGATYEQYF. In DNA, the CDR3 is TGTGCCAGCAGCGCTACCGGGACAGGGGCCACCTACGAGCAGTACTTC.